This TCR beta chain emerged from a study of PD-1 blockade in classical Hodgkin lymphoma. Points on this clone: What it binds is unknown.

Time point noted: cycle 4 day 1 (C4D1), after six to seven weeks of nivolumab. Brentuximab vedotin exposure varied among the patients, all of whom had relapsed after autologous stem cell transplantation. This CDR3 has 16 amino acids. Germline-derived CDR1 and CDR2 are WSHSY and SAAADI. V lost 2 bases and J lost 1; bases outside the gene matches: 7. Study-wide results and caveats: It was CD4+ TCR diversity, not CD8+, that rose significantly by C4D1. Repertoire difference causes, possibly disease activity or prior therapy, remain undefined.

The data were produced by immunoSEQ multiplex PCR, yet TCRdb's version contains in-frame clones alone and is incomplete. This sample has 6,000 to 10,000 clones, with 75% to 80% found just once. This clonotype was sampled from a human donor with classical Hodgkin lymphoma. The rearrangement joins TRBV10-2 to TRBJ1-1; TRBD1 matches 7 bases. The specimen was peripheral blood mononuclear cells (PBMCs), collected before the fourth cycle of nivolumab. As DNA, the CDR3 is TGCGCCAGCAGTGAGGGGCCCCGGACAGGGAACACTGAAGCTTTCTTT. This sequence encodes CASSEGPRTGNTEAFF.